This T cell receptor beta chain is drawn from a study of blood T cell repertoires in COVID-19. Study-level background: Some COVID-19 samples were acute and others convalescent; all came from the United States, Italy and Spain. Sample material is recorded as cDNA or gDNA derived from T cells, B-cell-depleted T cells, or PBMCs.

The CDR3 runs 14 residues. V shed 0 bases and J shed 4 bases, with 9 bases lying between them. Per germline, CDR1 MNHEY and CDR2 SVGAGI. The authors' processing: Nucleated cell number was recorded as an estimate derived from reference gene primer amplification. Clones were read by immunoSEQ multiplex PCR, and TCRdb kept only the in-frame ones, dropping some. V, J and clone size are taken as reported in that table, and D and trimming were inferred from the DNA itself. The sample holds 170,000 or so clones, roughly 83% seen once. This TCR derives from a man aged 18 to 29 with active or convalescent COVID-19. V and J are TRBV6-5 and TRBJ1-1, with D possibly being TRBD1 (5 bases). Specimen: peripheral blood. CDR3 bases: TGTGCCAGCAGTTACTCGGGGGGGTTCACTGAAGCTTTCTTT. Translated: CASSYSGGFTEAFF.